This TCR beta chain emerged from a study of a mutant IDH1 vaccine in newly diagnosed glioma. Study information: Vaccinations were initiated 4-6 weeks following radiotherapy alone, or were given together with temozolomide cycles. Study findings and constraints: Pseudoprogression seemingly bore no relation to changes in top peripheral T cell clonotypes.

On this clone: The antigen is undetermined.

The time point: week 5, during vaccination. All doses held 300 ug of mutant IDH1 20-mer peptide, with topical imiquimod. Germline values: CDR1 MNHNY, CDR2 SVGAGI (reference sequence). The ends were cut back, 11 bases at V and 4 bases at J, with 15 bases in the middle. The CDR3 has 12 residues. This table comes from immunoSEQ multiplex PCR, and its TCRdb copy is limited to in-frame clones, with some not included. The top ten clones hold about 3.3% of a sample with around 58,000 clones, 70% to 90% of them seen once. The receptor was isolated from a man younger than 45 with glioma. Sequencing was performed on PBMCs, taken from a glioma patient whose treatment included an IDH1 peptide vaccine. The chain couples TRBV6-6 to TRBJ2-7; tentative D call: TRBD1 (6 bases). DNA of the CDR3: TGTGCCGCACAGGGATCTGGGTACGAGCAGTACTTC. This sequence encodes CAAQGSGYEQYF.